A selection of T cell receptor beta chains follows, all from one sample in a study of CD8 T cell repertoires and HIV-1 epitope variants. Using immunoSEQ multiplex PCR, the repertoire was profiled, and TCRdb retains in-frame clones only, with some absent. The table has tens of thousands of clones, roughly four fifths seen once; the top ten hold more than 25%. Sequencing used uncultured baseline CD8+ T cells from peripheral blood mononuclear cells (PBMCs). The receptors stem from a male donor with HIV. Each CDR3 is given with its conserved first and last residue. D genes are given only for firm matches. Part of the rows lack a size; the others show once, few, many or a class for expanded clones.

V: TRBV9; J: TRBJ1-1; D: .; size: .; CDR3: CASSPKLLHTEAFF; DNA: TGTGCCAGCAGCCCTAAACTCCTTCACACTGAAGCTTTCTTT
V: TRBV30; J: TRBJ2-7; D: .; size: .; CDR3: CAWSVRSLYEQYF; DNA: TGTGCCTGGAGTGTACGTTCGTTATACGAGCAGTACTTC
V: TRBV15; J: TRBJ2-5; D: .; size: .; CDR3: CATSRDLDIGETQYF; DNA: TGTGCCACCAGCAGAGATTTGGACATTGGCGAGACCCAGTACTTC
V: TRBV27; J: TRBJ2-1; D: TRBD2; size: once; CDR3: CASRAGGPGEQFF; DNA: TGTGCCAGTAGGGCGGGAGGGCCAGGTGAGCAGTTCTTC
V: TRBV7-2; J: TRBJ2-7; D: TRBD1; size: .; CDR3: CASSWDRGQVGEQYF; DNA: TGTGCCAGCAGCTGGGACAGGGGGCAAGTAGGCGAGCAGTACTTC
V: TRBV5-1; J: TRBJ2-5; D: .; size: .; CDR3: CASSLGSGWGQGAQYF; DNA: TGCGCCAGCAGCTTGGGATCGGGTTGGGGCCAAGGGGCCCAGTACTTC
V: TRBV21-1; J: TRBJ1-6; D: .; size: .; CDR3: CASSMPIGQDNSPLHF; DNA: TGTGCCAGCAGCATGCCAATCGGACAGGATAATTCACCCCTCCACTTT
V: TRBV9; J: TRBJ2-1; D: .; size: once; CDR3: CASSVYREGLNEQFF; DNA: TGTGCCAGCAGCGTGTACAGGGAAGGGTTGAATGAGCAGTTCTTC
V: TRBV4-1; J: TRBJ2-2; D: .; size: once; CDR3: CASSPAGQLNTGELFF; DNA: TGCGCCAGCAGCCCTGCGGGACAGCTAAACACCGGGGAGCTGTTTTTT
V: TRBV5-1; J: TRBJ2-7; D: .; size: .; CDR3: CASSHRDLVSGEQYF; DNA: TGCGCCAGCAGCCACAGGGATCTCGTGTCGGGCGAGCAGTACTTC
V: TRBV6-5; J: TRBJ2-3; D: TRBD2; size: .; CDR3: CASSLGRETDTQYF; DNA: TGTGCCAGCAGTCTCGGGAGGGAAACAGATACGCAGTATTTT
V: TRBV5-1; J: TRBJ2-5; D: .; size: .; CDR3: CASSPGAGPQETQYF; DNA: TGCGCCAGCAGTCCGGGGGCGGGCCCCCAAGAGACCCAGTACTTC
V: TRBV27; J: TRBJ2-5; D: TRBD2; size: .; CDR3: CASSPPRQHGGGTQYF; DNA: TGTGCCAGCAGTCCGCCTCGCCAGCATGGGGGGGGGACCCAGTACTTC
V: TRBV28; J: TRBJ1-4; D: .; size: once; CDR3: CASSLLLSGGEKLFF; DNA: TGTGCCAGCAGTTTACTCCTATCAGGAGGGGAAAAACTGTTTTTT
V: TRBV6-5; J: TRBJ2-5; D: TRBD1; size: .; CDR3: CASSSAGTGEETQYF; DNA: TGTGCCAGCAGTTCTGCCGGGACAGGGGAAGAGACCCAGTACTTC
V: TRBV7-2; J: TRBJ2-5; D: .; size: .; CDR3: CASSPRADQETQYF; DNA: TGTGCCAGCAGCCCTCGGGCAGACCAAGAGACCCAGTACTTC
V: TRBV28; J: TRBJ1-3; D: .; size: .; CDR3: CASSLGAGNTIYF; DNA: TGTGCCAGCAGTTTGGGGGCTGGAAACACCATATATTTT
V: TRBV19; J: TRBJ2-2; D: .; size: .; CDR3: CASSGIGAGELFF; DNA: TGTGCCAGTAGCGGGATAGGCGCCGGGGAGCTGTTTTTT
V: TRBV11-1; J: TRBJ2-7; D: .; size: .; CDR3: CASSNRVSYEQYF; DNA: TGTGCCAGCAGCAATAGGGTATCCTACGAGCAGTACTTC